The rows below give T cell receptor beta chains drawn from one sample of a study of identical twins. TCRdb passed the 5' RACE reads through MiXCR, listing each CDR3 protein once. The data show a few hundred thousand distinct CDR3 sequences, roughly an eighth seen once. The same sample was also studied in work on yellow fever vaccine responses in identical twins.

Specimen: CD4+ T cells sorted from blood. The source of these receptors is a woman younger than 35 in good health. Both conserved end residues are part of each CDR3. The D gene is left open where the match is weak. Some rows mark clone size as missing; the rest say once, few, many or name a class of expanded clone.

>NA|TRBV7-2|TRBJ2-1|NA
CTSSPLTVDNEQFF
TGTACCAGCAGCCCGCTGACAGTAGACAATGAGCAGTTCTTC
>NA|TRBV30|TRBJ2-5|NA
CACSSGGSAVYF
TGTGCCTGTTCCTCCGGTGGGAGTGCCGTGTACTTC
>TRBD2|TRBV7-2|TRBJ2-7|few
CASSLLPVLASGYEQYF
TGTGCCAGCAGCTTATTGCCCGTTTTGGCTAGCGGCTACGAGCAGTACTTC
>NA|TRBV10-3|TRBJ2-3|many
CAISVSTGSNPDTQYF
TGTGCCATCAGTGTTTCGACAGGTTCTAACCCAGATACGCAGTATTTT
>NA|TRBV6-5|TRBJ1-6|few
CASTEGSHPLHF
TGTGCCAGCACGGAGGGGTCTCACCCCCTCCACTTT
>NA|TRBV10-1|TRBJ1-2|NA
CASSDEPSYGYTF
TGCGCCAGCAGTGACGAACCCTCCTATGGCTACACCTTC
>NA|TRBV12-3/TRBV12-4|TRBJ2-4|NA
CASSSMQTLAKNIQYF
TGTGCCAGCAGTTCAATGCAGACTTTAGCCAAAAACATTCAGTACTTC
>TRBD1|TRBV7-2|TRBJ2-1|NA
CASSLVRGRDEQFF
TGTGCCAGCAGCTTAGTCAGGGGGCGCGATGAGCAGTTCTTC
>TRBD2|TRBV29-1|TRBJ2-5|NA
CSVQAGRAAETQYF
TGCAGCGTCCAAGCGGGGAGGGCGGCGGAGACCCAGTACTTC
>NA|TRBV7-2|TRBJ2-7|many
CASSSNLGQTYEQYF
TGTGCCAGCAGCTCTAATCTCGGACAGACCTACGAGCAGTACTTC
>TRBD1|TRBV20-1|TRBJ2-4|few
CSARPGTVQAKNIQYF
TGCAGTGCTAGACCCGGGACAGTCCAAGCCAAAAACATTCAGTACTTC
>NA|TRBV6-1|TRBJ1-1|NA
CASRPTGNAEAFF
TGTGCCAGCAGACCCACAGGGAACGCTGAAGCTTTCTTT
>TRBD2|TRBV12-3/TRBV12-4|TRBJ2-3|many
CASSATSGGTDTQYF
TGTGCCAGCAGTGCCACTAGCGGGGGCACAGATACGCAGTATTTT
>TRBD2|TRBV2|TRBJ2-3|NA
CARCLEWRTSGGNGDTQYF
TGTGCCCGCTGTTTGGAGTGGAGGACTAGCGGGGGGAATGGAGATACGCAGTATTTT
>NA|TRBV5-1|TRBJ2-1|few
CASSLASHHYNEQFF
TGCGCCAGCAGCTTGGCAAGTCACCACTACAATGAGCAGTTCTTC
>NA|TRBV29-1|TRBJ2-3|many
CSAAEGTDTQYF
TGCAGCGCCGCGGAGGGGACAGATACGCAGTATTTT
>NA|TRBV6-5|TRBJ2-7|few
CASSYSKQGGTGSYEQYF
TGTGCCAGCAGTTACTCGAAACAGGGGGGGACAGGCTCCTACGAGCAGTACTTC
>NA|TRBV7-3|TRBJ2-3|NA
CASSLLPTGDTQYF
TGTGCCAGCAGCTTACTTCCGACAGGAGATACGCAGTATTTT
>TRBD1|TRBV29-1|TRBJ2-1|few
CSVEGGQGYNEQFF
TGCAGCGTTGAAGGCGGACAGGGCTACAATGAGCAGTTCTTC
>TRBD2|TRBV3-1|TRBJ2-7|NA
CASSHGPTSGRPYEQYF
TGTGCCAGCAGCCACGGACCTACTAGCGGGAGACCCTACGAGCAGTACTTC
>TRBD1|TRBV28|TRBJ1-2|few
CASSSLQGALGYTF
TGTGCCAGCAGTTCCTTACAGGGGGCGCTCGGCTACACCTTC
>NA|TRBV6-6|TRBJ2-7|NA
CASGSSDSYEQYF
TGTGCCAGCGGATCTAGCGACTCCTACGAGCAGTACTTC
>TRBD2|TRBV9|TRBJ2-1|NA
CASNPGLAVNEQFF
TGTGCCAGCAACCCGGGACTAGCGGTGAATGAGCAGTTCTTC
>NA|TRBV12-3/TRBV12-4|TRBJ1-1|NA
CASSLSGYEAFF
TGTGCCAGCAGTTTATCCGGATATGAAGCTTTCTTT
>TRBD2|TRBV4-3|TRBJ2-2|NA
CASSQEASGRAGELFF
TGCGCCAGCAGCCAAGAAGCCAGCGGGAGAGCCGGGGAGCTGTTTTTT
>TRBD2|TRBV5-1|TRBJ2-1|few
CASKGTGGGHEQFF
TGCGCCAGCAAAGGGACGGGGGGAGGTCATGAGCAGTTCTTC